One sample yielded the 8 T cell receptor beta chains listed below, sequenced in a study of early T cells in non-severe SARS-CoV-2 infection. TCRdb re-called the 5' RACE reads through MiXCR, storing one row per CDR3 protein. The table has tens of thousands of distinct CDR3 sequences, more than 13% seen once. Material: whole blood. These receptors came from an adult who was a healthcare worker with PCR-confirmed SARS-CoV-2 infection or an uninfected control (not recorded which).

J is TRBJ1-3 and V is TRBV7-9; the D gene is possibly TRBD1 (6 bases). The CDR3 contains 14 residues. Germline V gene lookup returns CDR1 SEHNR and CDR2 FQNEAQ (reference sequence). The V gene lost 8 bases and the J gene lost 4 bases, with 15 bases spanning the gap. CDR3 amino acids: CASGQEGTGNTIYF. CDR3 nucleotides: TGTGCCAGCGGGCAGGAGGGGACAGGAAACACCATATATTTT. The variable domain in full, with the rest retrieved from reference TRBV7-9 and TRBJ1-3, is DTGVSQNPRHKITKRGQNVTFRCDPISEHNRLYWYRQTLGQGPEFLTYFQNEAQLEKSRLLSDRFSAERPKGSFSTLEIQRTEQGDSAMYLCASGQEGTGNTIYFGEGSWLTVV.

This clonotype was seen a handful of times. V and J are TRBV20-1 and TRBJ2-1; TRBD2 agrees at 7 bases. J gave up 4 bases and V 5 bases, and 11 bases lay outside the gene matches. The CDR3 loop spans 15 amino acids. The V gene's germline CDR1 is DFQATT and CDR2 SNEGSKA (reference sequence). The CDR3, as DNA: TGCAGTGCTGGAACCTCTAGCGGACTATACAATGAGCAGTTCTTC. Amino acid sequence: CSAGTSSGLYNEQFF.

The CDR3 spells CASRRRERYTGELFF. The CDR3 DNA is TGTGCCAGCAGACGGCGGGAGAGGTACACCGGGGAGCTGTTTTTT. The rearrangement links TRBV6-5 to TRBJ2-2; the match to TRBD2 covers 7 bases. Germline values: CDR1 MNHEY, CDR2 SVGAGI. This CDR3 is built from 15 residues. The V gene end was trimmed by 6 bases and the J gene end by 3 bases; junction bases not matched to a gene: 7.

V usage is TRBV7-9 and J usage is TRBJ2-7, with 9 bases matching TRBD2. The CDR3 has 16 amino acids. Losses at the gene ends were 5 bases for V and 1 base for J; bases not matched to a gene: 9. The germline V gene has CDR1 SEHNR and CDR2 FQNEAQ (reference sequence). DNA for the CDR3: TGTGCCAGCAGCAAAACTAGCGGGTCGACGTCCTACGAGCAGTACTTC. It yields the protein CASSKTSGSTSYEQYF. Complete variable domain (other parts from reference TRBV7-9 and TRBJ2-7): DTGVSQNPRHKITKRGQNVTFRCDPISEHNRLYWYRQTLGQGPEFLTYFQNEAQLEKSRLLSDRFSAERPKGSFSTLEIQRTEQGDSAMYLCASSKTSGSTSYEQYFGPGTRLTVT.

This clonotype showed up just a few times. The chain links TRBV5-6 to TRBJ2-1; possible D gene TRBD1, 6 bases. Trimming removed 4 bases at V and 0 bases at J, with 14 bases between. Germline V CDR1 and CDR2: SGHDT, YYEEEE. The CDR3 is 16 residues long. CDR3 region: CASSTTTGSSYNEQFF. DNA for the CDR3: TGTGCCAGCAGCACCACGACAGGTAGCTCCTACAATGAGCAGTTCTTC.

This clonotype was observed a handful of times. The genes are TRBV28 and TRBJ1-1, with a possible D match to TRBD1 (6 bases). Trimming cost V 8 bases and J 4 bases, with 14 bases left between them. The CDR3 is made up of 13 amino acids. CDR1 MDHEN and CDR2 SYDVKM come from the germline V gene. CDR3 DNA sequence: TGTGCCAGCGTGGGGGGACACCCCACTGAAGCTTTCTTT. Translated, it gives CASVGGHPTEAFF.

This clonotype was seen more than once but under ten times. The CDR3 coding sequence is TGTGCCAGCAGCCGATTTTACCAAGAGACCCAGTACTTC. Its translation: CASSRFYQETQYF. This sequence joins TRBV3-1 and TRBJ2-5; D not certain. CDR1 and CDR2 (germline): LGHDT, YNNKEL (reference sequence). Between the trimmed V and J ends, which lost 4 bases and 0 bases, there was a span of 6 bases. This CDR3 has 13 amino acids.

This clonotype was seen a few times. This chain connects TRBV6-5 to TRBJ1-5; D unresolved. V was trimmed by 8 bases and J by 4 bases, leaving 12 bases between them. Germline V gene lookup returns CDR1 MNHEY and CDR2 SVGAGI. The CDR3 is 13 amino acids. CDR3 in amino acids: CASGKQINQPQHF. CDR3 nucleotide sequence: TGTGCCAGCGGTAAACAGATAAATCAGCCCCAGCATTTT.